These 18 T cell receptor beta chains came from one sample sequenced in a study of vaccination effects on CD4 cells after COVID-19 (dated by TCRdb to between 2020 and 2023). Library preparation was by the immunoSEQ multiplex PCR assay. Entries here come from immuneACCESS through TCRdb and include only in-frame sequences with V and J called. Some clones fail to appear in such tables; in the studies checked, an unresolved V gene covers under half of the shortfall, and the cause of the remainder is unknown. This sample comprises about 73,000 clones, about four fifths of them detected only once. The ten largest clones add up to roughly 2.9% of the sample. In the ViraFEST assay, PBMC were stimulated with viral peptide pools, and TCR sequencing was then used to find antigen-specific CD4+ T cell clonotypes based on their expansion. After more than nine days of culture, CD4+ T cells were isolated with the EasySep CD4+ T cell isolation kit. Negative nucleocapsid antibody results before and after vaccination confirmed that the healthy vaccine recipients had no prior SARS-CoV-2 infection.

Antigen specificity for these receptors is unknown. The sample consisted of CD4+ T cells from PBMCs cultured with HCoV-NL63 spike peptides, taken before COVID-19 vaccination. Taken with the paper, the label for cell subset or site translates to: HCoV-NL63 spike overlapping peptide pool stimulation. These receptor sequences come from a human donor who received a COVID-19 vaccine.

CDR3 DNA: TGTGCCAGCAGTTTGTCCAATAGGTTTGGCTACACCTTC. It specifies CASSLSNRFGYTF. V and J are TRBV12-3 or TRBV12-4 and TRBJ1-2; D is ambiguous. V shed 3 bases and J shed 7 bases, with 12 bases lying between them. The CDR3 has 13 amino acids.

CDR3: CASSQGPRTEAFF. CDR3 nucleotides: TGTGCCAGCAGCCAAGGCCCAAGGACTGAAGCTTTCTTT. This chain joins TRBV3-1 (or the pseudogene TRBV3-2) and TRBJ1-1; the D is unclear. V lost 1 base and J lost 5, with 8 bases in between. Germline V gene lookup returns CDR1 LGHDT and CDR2 YNNKEL (reference sequence). The CDR3 is 13 amino acids.

CDR3 residues: CASSWGFGSGGQYV. CDR3 nucleotide sequence: TGTGCCAGCAGCTGGGGATTCGGCAGCGGGGGGCAGTACGTC. The chain uses TRBV7-2 and TRBJ2-7, with 8 bases identical to TRBD2. Germline CDR1 is SGHTA and CDR2 is FQGNSA. CDR3 size: 14 residues. V dropped 4 bases and J dropped 9; count of bases not matched to a gene: 11.

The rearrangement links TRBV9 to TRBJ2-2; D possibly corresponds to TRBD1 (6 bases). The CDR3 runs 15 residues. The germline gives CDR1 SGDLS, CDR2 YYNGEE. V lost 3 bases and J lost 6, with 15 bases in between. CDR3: CASSEQGSYPGELFF. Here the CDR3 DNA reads TGTGCCAGCAGCGAACAGGGAAGTTACCCCGGGGAGCTGTTTTTT.

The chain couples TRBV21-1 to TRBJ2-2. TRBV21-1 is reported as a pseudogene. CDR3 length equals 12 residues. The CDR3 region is CASSKVAGELFF. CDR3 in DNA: TGTGCCAGCAGCAAAGTGGCCGGGGAGCTGTTTTTT.

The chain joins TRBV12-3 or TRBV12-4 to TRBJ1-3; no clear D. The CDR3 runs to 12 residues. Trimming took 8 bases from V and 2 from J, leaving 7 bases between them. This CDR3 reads CASLRPGNTIYF. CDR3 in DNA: TGTGCCAGCTTAAGGCCTGGAAACACCATATATTTT.

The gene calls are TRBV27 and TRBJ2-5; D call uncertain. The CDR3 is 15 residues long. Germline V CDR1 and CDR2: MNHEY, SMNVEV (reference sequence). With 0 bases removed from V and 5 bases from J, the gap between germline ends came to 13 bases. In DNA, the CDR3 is TGTGCCAGCAGTTTATCGGCCACCATTCGGGAGACCCAGTACTTC. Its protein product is CASSLSATIRETQYF.

In nucleotides, the CDR3 is TGCGCCAGCAGCTTGGCCGGGGGATCTGCCACAGATACGCAGTATTTT. Translated, it gives CASSLAGGSATDTQYF. This chain connects TRBV5-1 to TRBJ2-3; a possible D gene is TRBD2 (6 bases). CDR3 length: 16 amino acids. Germline loops: CDR1 SGHRS, CDR2 YFSETQ. V was pared by 0 bases and J by 2 bases, with 13 bases between.

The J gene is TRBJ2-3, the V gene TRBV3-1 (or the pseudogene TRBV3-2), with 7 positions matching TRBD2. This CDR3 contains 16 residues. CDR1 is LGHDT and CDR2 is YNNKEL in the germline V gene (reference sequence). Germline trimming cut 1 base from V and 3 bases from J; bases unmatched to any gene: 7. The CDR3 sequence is CASSQVSGAETDTQYF. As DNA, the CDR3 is TGTGCCAGCAGCCAAGTAAGCGGGGCTGAGACAGATACGCAGTATTTT.

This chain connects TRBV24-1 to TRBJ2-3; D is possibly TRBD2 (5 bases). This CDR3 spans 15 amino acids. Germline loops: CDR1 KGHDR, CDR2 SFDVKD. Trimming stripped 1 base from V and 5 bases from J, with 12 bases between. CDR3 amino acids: CATSDFGVDGDTQYF. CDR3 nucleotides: TGTGCCACCAGTGATTTCGGGGTCGATGGAGATACGCAGTATTTT.

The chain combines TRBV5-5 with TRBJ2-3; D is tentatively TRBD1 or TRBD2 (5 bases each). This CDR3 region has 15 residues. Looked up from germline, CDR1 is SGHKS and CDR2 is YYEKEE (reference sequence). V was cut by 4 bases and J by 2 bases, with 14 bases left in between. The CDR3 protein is CASSTGRLLTDTQYF. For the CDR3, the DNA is TGTGCCAGCAGCACGGGACGACTACTCACAGATACGCAGTATTTT.

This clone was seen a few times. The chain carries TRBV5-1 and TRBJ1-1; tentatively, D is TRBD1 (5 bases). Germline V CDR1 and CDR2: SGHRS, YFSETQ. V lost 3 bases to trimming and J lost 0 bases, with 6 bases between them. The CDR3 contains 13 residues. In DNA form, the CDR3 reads TGCGCCAGCAGCTCGGACATGAACACTGAAGCTTTCTTT. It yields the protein CASSSDMNTEAFF.

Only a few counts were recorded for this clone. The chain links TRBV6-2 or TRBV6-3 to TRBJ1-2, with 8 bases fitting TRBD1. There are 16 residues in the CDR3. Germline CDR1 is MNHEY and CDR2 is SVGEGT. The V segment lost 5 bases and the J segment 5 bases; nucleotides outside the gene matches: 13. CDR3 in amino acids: CASSQGQENGEYGYTF. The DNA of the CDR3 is TGTGCCAGCAGTCAGGGACAGGAGAATGGGGAGTATGGCTACACCTTC.

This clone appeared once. The CDR3 region has the DNA TGCGCCAGCAGCTGGGACAGCATGAACACTGAAGCTTTCTTT. This encodes CASSWDSMNTEAFF. The V and J genes are TRBV5-1 and TRBJ1-1; 7 positions match TRBD1. This CDR3 is built from 14 residues. Losses at the gene ends were 3 bases for V and 0 bases for J; bases not matched to a gene: 2. CDR1 SGHRS and CDR2 YFSETQ come from the germline V gene. The full variable domain, with the rest looked up from reference TRBV5-1 and TRBJ1-1, is KAGVTQTPRYLIKTRGQQVTLSCSPISGHRSVSWYQQTPGQGLQFLFEYFSETQRNKGNFPGRFSGRQFSNSRSEMNVSTLELGDSALYLCASSWDSMNTEAFFGQGTRLTVV.

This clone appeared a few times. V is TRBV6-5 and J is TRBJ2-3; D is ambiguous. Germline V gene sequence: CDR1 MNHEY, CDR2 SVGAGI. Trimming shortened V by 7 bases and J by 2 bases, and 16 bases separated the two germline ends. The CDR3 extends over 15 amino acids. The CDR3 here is CASIEETIYTDTQYF. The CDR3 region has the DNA TGTGCCAGCATAGAGGAAACCATATACACAGATACGCAGTATTTT.

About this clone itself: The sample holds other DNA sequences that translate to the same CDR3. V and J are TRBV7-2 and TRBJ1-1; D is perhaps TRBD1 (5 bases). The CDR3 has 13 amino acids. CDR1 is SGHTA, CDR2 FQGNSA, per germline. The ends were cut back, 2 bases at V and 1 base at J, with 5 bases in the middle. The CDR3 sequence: CASSLTGNTEAFF. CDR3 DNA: TGTGCCAGCAGCTTAACAGGGAACACTGAAGCTTTCTTT.

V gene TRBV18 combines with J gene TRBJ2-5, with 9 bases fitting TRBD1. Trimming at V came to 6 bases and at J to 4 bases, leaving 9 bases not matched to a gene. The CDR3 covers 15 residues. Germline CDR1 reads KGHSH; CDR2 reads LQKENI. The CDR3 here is CASSLSGQGLETQYF. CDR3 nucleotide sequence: TGTGCCAGCTCCCTCTCGGGACAGGGATTAGAGACCCAGTACTTC. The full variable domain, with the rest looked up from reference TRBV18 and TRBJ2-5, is NAGVMQNPRHLVRRRGQEARLRCSPMKGHSHVYWYRQLPEEGLKFMVYLQKENIIDESGMPKERFSAEFPKEGPSILRIQQVVRGDSAAYFCASSLSGQGLETQYFGPGTRLLVL.

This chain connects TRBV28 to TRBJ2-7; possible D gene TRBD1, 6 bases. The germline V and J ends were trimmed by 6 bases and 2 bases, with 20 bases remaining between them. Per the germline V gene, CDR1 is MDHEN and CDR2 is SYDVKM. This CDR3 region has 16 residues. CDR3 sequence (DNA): TGTGCCAGCAGCCGTGGACAGTCCCGGCCTACCTACGAGCAGTACGTC. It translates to CASSRGQSRPTYEQYV.